The clone carrying this T cell receptor beta chain occurred many times. Its antigen remains unidentified. Between the trimmed V and J ends, which lost 10 bases and 4 bases, there was a span of 11 bases. The CDR3 totals 13 residues. Germline V lookup: CDR1 SGHTA, CDR2 FQGNSA. These data originate in a study of T cell repertoires in cytomegalovirus infection. Each CDR3 protein is one row after TCRdb ran MiXCR on the reads. The sample contains 250,000 to 400,000 distinct CDR3 sequences, 20% to 30% of which appear only once. The specimen was cultured PBMCs, collected from culture after CMV antigen stimulation. This TCR came from a human donor in good health (CMV status not recorded). Some clones in this sample may be carry-over from other donors' samples. The chain couples TRBV7-2 to TRBJ2-6; D is possibly TRBD2 (5 bases). The CDR3 protein is CATEPGGANVLTF. The CDR3, as DNA: TGTGCCACTGAACCGGGAGGGGCCAACGTCCTGACTTTC.